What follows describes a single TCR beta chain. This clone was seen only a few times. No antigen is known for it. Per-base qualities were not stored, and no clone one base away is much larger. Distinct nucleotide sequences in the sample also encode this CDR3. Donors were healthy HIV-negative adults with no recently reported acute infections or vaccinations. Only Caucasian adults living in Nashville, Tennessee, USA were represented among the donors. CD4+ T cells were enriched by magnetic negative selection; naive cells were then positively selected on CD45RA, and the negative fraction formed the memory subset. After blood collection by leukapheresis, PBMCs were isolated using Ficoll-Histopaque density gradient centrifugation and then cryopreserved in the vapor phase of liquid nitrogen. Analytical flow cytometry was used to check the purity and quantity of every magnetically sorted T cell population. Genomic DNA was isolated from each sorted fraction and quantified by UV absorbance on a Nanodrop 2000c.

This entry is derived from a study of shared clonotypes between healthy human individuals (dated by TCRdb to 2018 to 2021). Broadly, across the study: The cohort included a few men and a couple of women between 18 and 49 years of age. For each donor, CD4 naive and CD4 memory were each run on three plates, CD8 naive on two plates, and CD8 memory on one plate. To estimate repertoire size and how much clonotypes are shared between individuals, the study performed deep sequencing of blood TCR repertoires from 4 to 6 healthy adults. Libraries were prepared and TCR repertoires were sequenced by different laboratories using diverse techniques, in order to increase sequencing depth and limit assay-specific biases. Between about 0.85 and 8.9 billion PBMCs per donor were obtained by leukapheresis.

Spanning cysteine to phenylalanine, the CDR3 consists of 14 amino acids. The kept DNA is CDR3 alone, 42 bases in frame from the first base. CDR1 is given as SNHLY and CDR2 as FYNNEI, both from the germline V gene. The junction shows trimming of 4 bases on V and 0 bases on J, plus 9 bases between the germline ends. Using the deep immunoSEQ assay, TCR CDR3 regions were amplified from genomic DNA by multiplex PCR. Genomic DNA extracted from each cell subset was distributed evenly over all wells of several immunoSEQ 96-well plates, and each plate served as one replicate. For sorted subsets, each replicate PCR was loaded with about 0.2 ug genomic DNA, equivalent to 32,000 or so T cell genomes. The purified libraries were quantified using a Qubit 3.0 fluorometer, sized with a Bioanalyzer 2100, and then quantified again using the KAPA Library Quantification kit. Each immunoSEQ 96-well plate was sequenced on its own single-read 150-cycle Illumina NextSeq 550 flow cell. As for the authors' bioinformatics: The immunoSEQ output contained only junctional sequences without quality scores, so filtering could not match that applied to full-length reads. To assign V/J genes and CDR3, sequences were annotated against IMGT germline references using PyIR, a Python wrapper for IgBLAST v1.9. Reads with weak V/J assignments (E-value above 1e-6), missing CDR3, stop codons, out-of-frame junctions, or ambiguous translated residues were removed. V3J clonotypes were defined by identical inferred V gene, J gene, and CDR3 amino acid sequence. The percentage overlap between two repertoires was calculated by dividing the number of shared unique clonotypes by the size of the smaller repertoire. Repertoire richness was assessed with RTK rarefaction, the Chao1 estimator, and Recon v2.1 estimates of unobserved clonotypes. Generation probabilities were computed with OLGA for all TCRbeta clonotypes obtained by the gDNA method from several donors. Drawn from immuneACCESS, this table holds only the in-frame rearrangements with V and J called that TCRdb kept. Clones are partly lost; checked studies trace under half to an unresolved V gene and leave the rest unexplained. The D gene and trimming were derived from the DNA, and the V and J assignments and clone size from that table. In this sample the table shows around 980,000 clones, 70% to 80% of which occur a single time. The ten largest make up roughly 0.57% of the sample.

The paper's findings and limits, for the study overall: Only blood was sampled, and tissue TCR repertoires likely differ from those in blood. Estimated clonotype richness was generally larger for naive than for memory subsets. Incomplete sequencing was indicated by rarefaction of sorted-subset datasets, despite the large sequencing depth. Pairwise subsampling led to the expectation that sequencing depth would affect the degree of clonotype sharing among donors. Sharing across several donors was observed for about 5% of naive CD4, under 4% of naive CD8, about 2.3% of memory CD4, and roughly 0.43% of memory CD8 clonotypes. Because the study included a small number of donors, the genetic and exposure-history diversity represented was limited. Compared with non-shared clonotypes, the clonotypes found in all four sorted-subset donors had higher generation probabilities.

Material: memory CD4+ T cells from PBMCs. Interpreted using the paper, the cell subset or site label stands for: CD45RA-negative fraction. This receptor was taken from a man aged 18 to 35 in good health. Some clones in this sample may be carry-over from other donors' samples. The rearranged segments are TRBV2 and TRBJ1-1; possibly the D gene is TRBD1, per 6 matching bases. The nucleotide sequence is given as TGTGCCAGCAGTGTGACAGGCATGAACACTGAAGCTTTCTTT. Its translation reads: CASSVTGMNTEAFF.